This T cell receptor (beta chain) was documented in a study of regulatory T cells in long-lasting Graves disease. Arm-PCR with iRepertoire HTBI primers amplified the CDR3 regions for these TCR beta libraries. MiXCR, applied by TCRdb to the multiplex PCR reads, yields one record per CDR3 protein. The sample carries 350,000 to 500,000 distinct CDR3 sequences, about 21% recorded once. Documented time point: persistent/refractory GD, antithyroid drugs over 5 years with positive TRAb. Isolated PBMC RNA provided the starting material for the TCR library. This clonotype showed up just a few times. A read error may produce the germline difference seen at one junction end. CDR1 is LNHNV, CDR2 YYDKDF, per germline (reference sequence). This CDR3 contains 13 residues.

Sequencing was performed on peripheral blood mononuclear cells (PBMCs), taken when the disease was refractory, from a patient treated with antithyroid drugs. The chain is built from TRBV15 and TRBJ1-1; D not resolved. This TCR derives from a female donor with Graves disease. In nucleotides, the CDR3 is TGTGCCACCAGCAGCCCCGGGCCCTCAGTGACTCTCTTT. Translated: CATSSPGPSVTLF. Full variable domain (outside the CDR3, taken from reference TRBV15 and TRBJ1-1): DAMVIQNPRYQVTQFGKPVTLSCSQTLNHNVMYWYQQKSSQAPKLLFHYYDKDFNNEADTPDNFQSRRPNTSFCFLDIRSPGLGDTAMYLCATSSPGPSVTLFGQGTRLTVV.